This section outlines one T cell receptor (beta chain) sequence together with its context. Germline trimming cut 4 bases from V and 2 bases from J; bases unmatched to any gene: 7. The germline CDR1 and CDR2 sequences are LNHDA and SQIVND (reference sequence). The CDR3 consists of 16 residues. Profiling relied on immunoSEQ multiplex PCR, and the TCRdb table lists in-frame clones only, not all of them. The repertoire consists of roughly 230,000 clones, with approximately 85% occurring once and the leading ten covering just over 6.5%. This specimen comes from a study of blood T cell repertoires in COVID-19.

The V and J genes are TRBV19 and TRBJ1-2; 10 bases line up with TRBD1. The TCR comes from a woman aged 45-65 years who had been exposed to COVID-19. Source material: PBMCs or T cells enriched from blood (not recorded which). This chain's CDR3 is CASSRDRGTENYGYTF. The CDR3 DNA sequence: TGTGCCAGTAGTAGGGACAGGGGAACGGAGAACTATGGCTACACCTTC.